The 21 T cell receptor beta chains given below trace back to one sample, sequenced in a study of T-cell memory formation after mild COVID-19. TCRdb re-called the 5' RACE reads with MiXCR, one entry per CDR3 protein. This sample has about 150,000 distinct CDR3 sequences, with about a fifth found just once. Specimen: PBMCs or a T cell subset sorted from them (not recorded which). Receptors originate from an adult woman who had mild COVID-19 (a few samples of this study predate the infection). Cell type and time point are not known.

The chain employs TRBV11-1 and TRBJ2-1; weak D call: TRBD2 (7 bases). Trimming removed 1 base at V and 4 bases at J, with 14 bases between. The CDR3 runs to 16 residues. CDR1 and CDR2 from the germline V gene are SGHAT and FQDESV (reference sequence). CDR3 residues: CASSLGGRGLYNEQFF. CDR3 bases: TGTGCCAGCAGCTTAGGTGGCAGGGGACTATACAATGAGCAGTTCTTC.

This clonotype was counted only a few times. The gene calls are TRBV12-3 or TRBV12-4 and TRBJ2-1; 12 positions match TRBD2. V dropped 4 bases and J dropped 9; count of bases not matched to a gene: 4. This CDR3 contains 14 residues. The CDR3, as DNA: TGTGCCAGCAGTTCTAGCGGGAGGGGAGGTGAGCAGTTCTTC. Translating gives CASSSSGRGGEQFF.

In this sample, this clonotype turned up many times. V gene TRBV7-9 combines with J gene TRBJ2-5, with TRBD2 identical over 15 bases. CDR3 size: 17 residues. Trimming cost V 5 bases and J 4 bases; bases outside gene matches: 8. The V gene's germline CDR1 is SEHNR and CDR2 FQNEAQ (reference sequence). The CDR3 nucleotides read TGTGCCAGCAGCCCGGGACTAGCGGGAGGCCGGATAGAGACCCAGTACTTC. This codes for CASSPGLAGGRIETQYF.

This clonotype was observed a handful of times. The rearrangement uses TRBV6-6 and TRBJ2-5; a weak D match, TRBD1 (5 bases). V dropped 5 bases and J dropped 6 bases, with 16 bases sitting between them. Germline lookup yields CDR1 MNHNY and CDR2 SVGAGI (reference sequence). The CDR3 is made up of 14 amino acids. The CDR3 DNA reads as TGTGCCAGCAGTGTCCCAGAAGGGGTGAAGACCCAGTACTTC. Translated, it gives CASSVPEGVKTQYF.

The chain joins TRBV4-2 to TRBJ2-1; 8 nucleotides align to TRBD2. The germline CDR1 and CDR2 sequences are LGHNA and YNFKEQ. The CDR3 extends over 17 amino acids. J was trimmed by 9 bases and V by 0 bases; bases with no gene match: 13. CDR3 nucleotide sequence: TGTGCCAGCAGCCAAGACCGACTGGCGGGAGGCTTGGTTGAGCAGTTCTTC. This translates into CASSQDRLAGGLVEQFF.

The sample holds a few counts of this clonotype. This chain joins TRBV9 and TRBJ1-3, with D unresolved. Per the germline V gene, CDR1 is SGDLS and CDR2 is YYNGEE. V lost 0 bases, J lost 0 bases, and 7 bases lay in between. This CDR3 is 15 amino acids long. In DNA, the CDR3 is TGTGCCAGCAGCGTAGGGTACAACTCTGGAAACACCATATATTTT. This encodes CASSVGYNSGNTIYF.

In this sample, this clonotype turned up a few times. The rearrangement joins TRBV6-5 to TRBJ2-2; D is ambiguous. Trimming removed 7 bases from V and 1 base from J, with 10 bases in between. This CDR3 is built from 14 residues. CDR1 and CDR2 (germline): MNHEY, SVGAGI. This CDR3 is CASNVGRNTGELFF. The CDR3 DNA follows: TGTGCCAGCAACGTGGGCCGGAACACCGGGGAGCTGTTTTTT.

This clonotype was detected a few times. The chain uses TRBV24-1 and TRBJ1-5; D is unclear. Trimming cost V 4 bases and J 7 bases, with 13 bases left between them. CDR3 size: 14 residues. Germline CDR1 is KGHDR and CDR2 is SFDVKD. Here the CDR3 DNA reads TGTGCCACCAGTGACCAAAGCGGGAGGCAGCCCCAGCATTTT. Residues: CATSDQSGRQPQHF.

The CDR3 DNA reads as TGTGCCAGCAGCCTCAGGGGACTAGCGGGTTTCTCCTACAATGAGCAGTTCTTC. Translating gives CASSLRGLAGFSYNEQFF. The rearrangement uses TRBV7-2 and TRBJ2-1; 12 nucleotides align to TRBD2. The germline V gene has CDR1 SGHTA and CDR2 FQGNSA. V trimming: 5 bases; J trimming: 0 bases; junction bases outside the gene matches: 8. The CDR3 contains 18 residues.

The chain employs TRBV6-2 or TRBV6-3 and TRBJ2-4, with 8 bases fitting TRBD1. Germline V gene lookup returns CDR1 MNHEY and CDR2 SVGEGT. V lost 4 bases, J lost 2 bases, and 13 bases stayed unmatched. CDR3 length equals 18 residues. The CDR3 loop is CASSFPGQVALSKNIQYF. The CDR3 DNA reads as TGTGCCAGCAGTTTCCCGGGACAGGTGGCGTTATCCAAAAACATTCAGTACTTC.

This clonotype was picked up a small number of times. The chain links TRBV14 to TRBJ2-3, with 8 nucleotides matching TRBD1. With 3 bases clipped from V and 2 bases from J, the junction kept 4 bases outside the gene matches. The CDR3 is 15 amino acids. CDR1 is SGHDN and CDR2 is FVKESK in the germline V gene. The CDR3 loop reads CASSHPGQVTDTQYF. CDR3 nucleotide sequence: TGTGCCAGCAGCCATCCGGGACAGGTCACAGATACGCAGTATTTT.

V and J are TRBV2 and TRBJ2-7; perhaps D is TRBD1 or TRBD2 (5 bases each). Looked up from germline, CDR1 is SNHLY and CDR2 is FYNNEI. The CDR3 is made up of 12 amino acids. Trimming stripped 8 bases from V and 4 bases from J, with 12 bases between. CDR3 amino acids: CASDREGYEQYF. The CDR3 DNA reads as TGTGCCAGCGATAGAGAGGGGTACGAGCAGTACTTC.

This chain connects TRBV20-1 to TRBJ2-7; tentatively, D is TRBD2 (5 bases). CDR1 DFQATT and CDR2 SNEGSKA come from the germline V gene (reference sequence). Trimming stripped 0 bases from V and 7 bases from J, with 10 bases between. The CDR3 has 12 residues. Here the CDR3 reads CSARDQLGEQYF. CDR3 DNA sequence: TGCAGTGCTAGAGATCAACTAGGAGAGCAGTACTTC.

The chain combines TRBV30 with TRBJ2-7; D is unresolved. Germline CDR1 reads GTSNPN; CDR2 reads SVGIG (reference sequence). The CDR3 is 11 residues long. The V gene lost 0 bases and the J gene lost 7 bases, with 7 bases spanning the gap. Here the CDR3 DNA reads TGTGCCTGGAGTGTGACGCAGGAGCAGTACTTC. It yields the protein CAWSVTQEQYF. Filled out from reference TRBV30 and TRBJ2-7, the complete variable domain reads SQTIHQWPATLVQPVGSPLSLECTVEGTSNPNLYWYRQAAGRGLQLLFYSVGIGQISSEVPQNLSASRPQDRQFILSSKKLLLSDSGFYLCAWSVTQEQYFGPGTRLTVT.

There are a few counts of this clonotype. This rearrangement joins TRBV12-3 or TRBV12-4 to TRBJ2-1; D call uncertain. V lost 10 bases and J lost 6, with 13 bases in between. CDR3 length equals 12 residues. CDR3 residues: CATRVPPNEQFF. The DNA of the CDR3 is TGTGCCACCAGAGTCCCACCCAATGAGCAGTTCTTC.

The CDR3 nucleotides read TGTGCCAGCAGCCAAGTGGCTAGCGGAGAGCAGTTCTTC. Its protein product is CASSQVASGEQFF. The chain couples TRBV3-1 to TRBJ2-1; 7 bases line up with TRBD2. J lost 10 bases, V lost 1 base, and 4 bases had no gene match. The CDR3 sequence is 13 residues long. Germline V gene sequence: CDR1 LGHDT, CDR2 YNNKEL (reference sequence).

The rearrangement uses TRBV5-1 and TRBJ2-2; D ambiguous. The CDR3 is made up of 14 amino acids. Germline V CDR1 and CDR2: SGHRS, YFSETQ. V lost 4 bases and J lost 4, with 11 bases in between. The CDR3 loop reads CASSGWSPTGELFF. As DNA, the CDR3 is TGCGCCAGCAGCGGGTGGTCGCCCACCGGGGAGCTGTTTTTT.

The chain joins TRBV3-1 to TRBJ2-7; D call uncertain. This CDR3 comprises 14 residues. Trimming took off 4 bases at V and 4 bases at J, with 14 bases between the two ends. Looked up from germline, CDR1 is LGHDT and CDR2 is YNNKEL (reference sequence). In DNA, the CDR3 is TGTGCCAGCAGCCCCTGGGATGTCTCATACGAGCAGTACTTC. Its translation is CASSPWDVSYEQYF.

This clonotype was recorded a few times. The rearrangement links TRBV5-1 to TRBJ1-2; D possibly corresponds to TRBD1 (6 bases). The germline CDR1 and CDR2 sequences are SGHRS and YFSETQ. V shed 0 bases and J shed 7 bases, with 13 bases lying between them. This CDR3 is built from 14 residues. CDR3 protein: CASSLEGRGFGYTF. CDR3 bases: TGCGCCAGCAGCTTGGAGGGCAGGGGCTTTGGCTACACCTTC.

This clonotype appeared a few times. The chain uses TRBV27 and TRBJ2-2; possibly TRBD1 for D (5 bases). The CDR3 has 15 amino acids. Germline values: CDR1 MNHEY, CDR2 SMNVEV (reference sequence). Trimming pared 2 bases from V and 7 bases from J, leaving 14 bases between. This CDR3 is CASSLMWGAGGELFF. CDR3 DNA: TGTGCCAGCAGTTTAATGTGGGGCGCCGGCGGGGAGCTGTTTTTT.

This clonotype turned up a few times. J is TRBJ2-7 and V is TRBV5-1; D may match TRBD1 or TRBD2 (6 bases each). Germline lookup yields CDR1 SGHRS and CDR2 YFSETQ. V lost 1 base and J lost 2, with 19 bases in between. This CDR3 is built from 17 residues. The CDR3 sequence: CASSLRQWGAPPYEQYF. In DNA, the CDR3 is TGCGCCAGCAGCTTGCGACAGTGGGGGGCCCCACCCTACGAGCAGTACTTC.